Below, 16 T cell receptor beta chains from the same sample are listed, as sequenced in a study of breast tumors, draining lymph nodes, adjacent tissues. Samples came from axillary lymph nodes draining the breast cancer. TCRdb fed the multiplex PCR reads into MiXCR, producing one record per CDR3 protein. The sample records approximately 150,000 distinct CDR3 sequences, around 33% being singletons. The sequenced material came from axillary lymph node tissue. The receptors shown here come from a female donor with breast cancer. Some clones in this sample may be carry-over from other donors' samples.

The CDR3 DNA reads TGTGCCAGCAGCACCTCGGGACACCTCTACGAGCAGTACTTC. Residues: CASSTSGHLYEQYF. The chain has TRBV7-2 and TRBJ2-7; a possible D gene is TRBD1 (6 bases). This CDR3 is 14 amino acids long. Trimming pared 5 bases from V and 3 bases from J, leaving 14 bases between. Germline V CDR1 and CDR2: SGHTA, FQGNSA.

V usage is TRBV2 and J usage is TRBJ1-4, with TRBD1 matching over 11 bases. The CDR3 has 17 residues. Germline V gene data show CDR1 as SNHLY and CDR2 as FYNNEI. V dropped 4 bases and J dropped 5; count of bases not matched to a gene: 9. Here the CDR3 DNA reads TGTGCCAGCAGTGGCCTCAGGGGGGACAGGGGGAATGAAAAACTGTTTTTT. As protein: CASSGLRGDRGNEKLFF.

This clonotype was counted a few times. The V and J genes are TRBV12-3 or TRBV12-4 and TRBJ2-5, with TRBD1 identical over 8 bases. The CDR3 is 14 amino acids. V trimming: 6 bases; J trimming: 9 bases; junction bases outside the gene matches: 12. The CDR3 reads CASSLDRDIGPQYF. The DNA of the CDR3 is TGTGCCAGCAGCCTGGACAGGGATATTGGGCCCCAGTACTTC.

CDR3 bases: TGTGCCAGCAGCGTAGTGTCCGGACAGATGAACACTGAAGCTTTCTTT. It specifies CASSVVSGQMNTEAFF. The chain links TRBV9 to TRBJ1-1; D is perhaps TRBD1 (6 bases). CDR3 length: 16 residues. The ends were cut back, 0 bases at V and 0 bases at J, with 12 bases in the middle. Germline loops: CDR1 SGDLS, CDR2 YYNGEE.

This clonotype came up a few times. The J gene is TRBJ1-6, the V gene TRBV20-1; D remains ambiguous. Germline V gene data show CDR1 as DFQATT and CDR2 as SNEGSKA (reference sequence). V gave up 0 bases and J gave up 0 bases, with 12 bases separating them. The CDR3 has 17 amino acids. CDR3 bases: TGCAGTGCTAGAGATTTTCAAGTCAGCTCCTATAATTCACCCCTCCACTTT. Translated, it gives CSARDFQVSSYNSPLHF.

Comment on this clonotype: Since a much larger clone is just one base distant, this may be a read error. The gene calls are TRBV6-1 and TRBJ2-7, with D tentatively TRBD1 (5 bases). The CDR3 runs 14 residues. Germline V CDR1 and CDR2: MNHNS, SASEGT. The V gene lost 6 bases and the J gene lost 1 base, with 13 bases spanning the gap. The CDR3 DNA reads as TGTGCCAGCAGGGATTCAGGGATGTCCTACGAGCAGTACTTC. Encoded protein: CASRDSGMSYEQYF.

This clonotype was seen ten or more times. The chain is built from TRBV9 and TRBJ2-3; TRBD2 matches 9 bases. CDR1 is SGDLS and CDR2 is YYNGEE in the germline V gene. J gave up 4 bases and V 3 bases, and 6 bases lay outside the gene matches. CDR3 size: 15 residues. Here the CDR3 DNA reads TGTGCCAGCAGCGCGCCAGCGGGAGGACCAGATACGCAGTATTTT. This encodes CASSAPAGGPDTQYF.

As for this clonotype: It may be a read error: a sequence one base away is much more abundant. The chain carries TRBV5-8 and TRBJ2-1; no reliable D call. Trimming cost V 3 bases and J 0 bases, with 10 bases left between them. In germline, CDR1 is SGHTS, CDR2 YDEGEE. CDR3 length: 15 residues. CDR3 protein: CASSSIHTSYNEQFF. Written as DNA, the CDR3 is TGTGCCAGCAGCTCGATTCACACCTCCTACAATGAGCAGTTCTTC.

V usage is TRBV10-3 and J usage is TRBJ2-6; D gene ambiguous. From germline, CDR1 is ENHRY and CDR2 SYGVKD. The V gene lost 5 bases and the J gene lost 0 bases, with 23 bases spanning the gap. This CDR3 spans 20 amino acids. The CDR3 nucleotides are TGTGCCATCAGTACCTATCCGGGCCTCCTTCCCAACTCTGGGGCCAACGTCCTGACTTTC. It encodes CAISTYPGLLPNSGANVLTF.

This clonotype occurred many times. The V gene is TRBV7-2, the J gene TRBJ2-4; no firm D call. Trimming removed 5 bases at V and 9 bases at J, with 26 bases between. Germline CDR1 and CDR2: SGHTA and FQGNSA. The CDR3 sequence is 17 residues long. CDR3 coding DNA: TGTGCCAGCAGCACAAGACTCCGGGCCCCCTATGTTGGCATTCAGTACTTC. The encoded protein is CASSTRLRAPYVGIQYF.

This clonotype occurred once. This chain connects TRBV7-9 to TRBJ1-4, with a weak D call TRBD1 (6 bases). V was trimmed by 5 bases and J by 3 bases, leaving 19 bases between them. CDR3 length: 17 amino acids. Germline loops: CDR1 SEHNR, CDR2 FQNEAQ (reference sequence). The CDR3 loop reads CASSLSSGGQANEKLFF. The CDR3 nucleotides read TGTGCCAGCAGCCTCTCGAGCGGGGGACAAGCTAATGAAAAACTGTTTTTT.

On this clonotype itself: Mismatch with germline at one junction end may stem from a read error. The chain is built from TRBV11-2 and TRBJ1-6; D ambiguous. This CDR3 spans 15 amino acids. The V gene's germline CDR1 is SGHAT and CDR2 FQNNGV. The CDR3 spells CASSLGASDVSPLHF. Written as DNA, the CDR3 is TGTGCCAGCAGCTTAGGGGCAAGCGACGTTTCACCCCTCCACTTC.

This chain joins TRBV7-9 and TRBJ1-6, with 8 bases lining up with TRBD1. The CDR3 covers 16 residues. Germline lookup yields CDR1 SEHNR and CDR2 FQNEAQ (reference sequence). V trimming: 1 base; J trimming: 9 bases; junction bases outside the gene matches: 8. CDR3 loop: CASSLDPQGVLSPLHF. As DNA, the CDR3 is TGTGCCAGCAGCTTAGACCCACAGGGGGTCCTTTCACCCCTCCACTTT.

This chain connects TRBV5-1 to TRBJ1-1; TRBD1 matches at 7 bases. Trimming cost V 6 bases and J 1 base; bases outside gene matches: 6. The CDR3 spans 14 residues. Germline V gene sequence: CDR1 SGHRS, CDR2 YFSETQ. CDR3 sequence (DNA): TGCGCCAGCACCCCGGCAGGGGGGAACACTGAAGCTTTCTTT. The encoded protein is CASTPAGGNTEAFF. Combining the CDR3 with reference TRBV5-1 and TRBJ1-1 gives the whole variable domain KAGVTQTPRYLIKTRGQQVTLSCSPISGHRSVSWYQQTPGQGLQFLFEYFSETQRNKGNFPGRFSGRQFSNSRSEMNVSTLELGDSALYLCASTPAGGNTEAFFGQGTRLTVV.

V usage is TRBV12-3 or TRBV12-4 and J usage is TRBJ2-3; D is perhaps TRBD2 (6 bases). The CDR3 loop spans 15 amino acids. The germline V and J ends were trimmed by 6 bases and 11 bases, with 24 bases remaining between them. The CDR3 sequence: CASSPNMGGEGEQYF. The CDR3 bases are TGTGCCAGCAGCCCCAATATGGGGGGAGAAGGAGAGCAGTATTTT.

This clonotype has ten or more counts. The V call is TRBV9, the J call TRBJ2-3; no clear D gene. The CDR3 has 18 amino acids. Trimming removed 0 bases at V and 6 bases at J, with 23 bases between. Germline V gene lookup returns CDR1 SGDLS and CDR2 YYNGEE. The CDR3 DNA reads TGTGCCAGCAGCGTAGACGCCATGGCAACCTCCCGTCAGGATACGCAGTATTTT. Protein product: CASSVDAMATSRQDTQYF.